Following are 5 T cell receptor beta chains from one sample sequenced in a study of CD8 T cells in ankylosing spondylitis. Study-wide points: Blood of patients with ankylosing spondylitis appeared to be characterized by a TCR beta motif of eight highly homologous variants.

No antigen has been assigned to these receptors. TCRdb independently ran MiXCR on the 5' RACE reads; one entry per CDR3 protein. The repertoire holds roughly 670,000 distinct CDR3 sequences, under 20% seen once, with around 19% in the top ten. Sequencing used blood, either unsorted or a sorted T cell fraction (not recorded which). The receptor set was obtained from a male donor with ankylosing spondylitis.

The chain joins TRBV27 to TRBJ2-7; D might be TRBD1 (6 bases). The CDR3 runs to 16 residues. CDR1 and CDR2 (germline): MNHEY, SMNVEV (reference sequence). Trimming took off 5 bases at V and 0 bases at J, with 17 bases between the two ends. The CDR3, as DNA: TGTGCCAGCAGTACCCATCCGGACAGCTACTCCTACGAGCAGTACTTC. Translating gives CASSTHPDSYSYEQYF.

The rearrangement uses TRBV7-9 and TRBJ2-1, with 8 positions matching TRBD2. J was trimmed by 8 bases and V by 6 bases; bases with no gene match: 6. The CDR3 loop spans 13 amino acids. Germline CDR1 SEHNR, CDR2 FQNEAQ (reference sequence). The CDR3 spells CASRRTSSDEQFF. The CDR3 nucleotides read TGTGCCAGCAGACGGACTAGCTCGGATGAGCAGTTCTTC.

V and J are TRBV11-1 and TRBJ2-3; 7 nucleotides match TRBD1. The CDR3 runs to 14 residues. CDR1 is SGHAT, CDR2 FQDESV, per germline (reference sequence). V lost 7 bases and J lost 5; bases outside the gene matches: 9. Here the CDR3 DNA reads TGTGCCAGCACCCGGTCAGGGGGTATAGATACGCAGTATTTT. Residues: CASTRSGGIDTQYF.

The chain carries TRBV7-3 and TRBJ2-6; D perhaps matches TRBD1 (6 bases). V lost 5 bases and J lost 4, with 12 bases in between. The CDR3 length is 15 residues. The V gene's germline CDR1 is SGHTA and CDR2 FQGTGA. CDR3 bases: TGTGCCAGCAGCACGAACAGGGCCGGGGCCAACGTCCTGACTTTC. Translating gives CASSTNRAGANVLTF.

This clonotype was recorded a few times. The chain recombines TRBV14 with TRBJ2-7, with TRBD1 as a possible D gene (6 bases). The CDR3 length is 14 residues. CDR1 SGHDN and CDR2 FVKESK come from the germline V gene. The V gene lost 1 base and the J gene lost 4 bases, with 11 bases spanning the gap. The CDR3 sequence is CASSQGGQKYEQYF. The CDR3 region has the DNA TGTGCCAGCAGCCAAGGCGGACAGAAATACGAGCAGTACTTC.